The sequence of this T cell receptor beta chain was determined in a study of Graves' ophthalmopathy and Graves' hyperthyroidism. The wider study: Peripheral blood sampling preceded any treatment and occurred at initial diagnosis.

Scientists amplified the TCR beta CDR3 regions from RNA transcripts. HTBI primers were employed in first-round RT-PCR, then a second-round multiplex PCR followed. MiXCR, run by TCRdb on the multiplex PCR reads, gives a single entry per CDR3 protein. This sample has 500,000 to 800,000 distinct CDR3 sequences; over 40% occur once, and the top ten carry more than 3%. The CDR3 runs 16 residues. CDR1 is SNHLY and CDR2 is FYNNEI in the germline V gene. J was trimmed by 8 bases and V by 4 bases; bases with no gene match: 12. V usage is TRBV2 and J usage is TRBJ1-4, with TRBD1 matching 8 bases. The TCR was taken from an adult man with Graves' ophthalmopathy. The sequenced sample consisted of peripheral blood. CDR3 DNA sequence: TGTGCCAGCAGTGGGACAGGGACAGCCGAAAGGGAAAAACTGTTTTTT. Residues: CASSGTGTAEREKLFF.